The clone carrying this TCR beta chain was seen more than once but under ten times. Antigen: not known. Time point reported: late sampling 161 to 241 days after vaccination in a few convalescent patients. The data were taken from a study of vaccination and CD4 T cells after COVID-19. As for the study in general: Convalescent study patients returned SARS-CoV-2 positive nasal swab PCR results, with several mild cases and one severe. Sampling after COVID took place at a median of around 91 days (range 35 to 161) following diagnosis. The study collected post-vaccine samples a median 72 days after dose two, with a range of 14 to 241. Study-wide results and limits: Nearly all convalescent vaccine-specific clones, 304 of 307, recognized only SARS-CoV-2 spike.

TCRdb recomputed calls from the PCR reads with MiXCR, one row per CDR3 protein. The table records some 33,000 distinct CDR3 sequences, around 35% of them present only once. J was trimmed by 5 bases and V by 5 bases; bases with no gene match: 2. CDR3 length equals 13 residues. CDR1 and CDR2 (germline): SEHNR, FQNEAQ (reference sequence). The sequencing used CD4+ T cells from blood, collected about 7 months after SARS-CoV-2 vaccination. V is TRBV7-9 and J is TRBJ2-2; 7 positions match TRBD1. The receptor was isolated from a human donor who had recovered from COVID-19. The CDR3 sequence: CASSLQGTGELFF. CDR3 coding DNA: TGTGCCAGCAGCCTACAGGGGACCGGGGAGCTGTTTTTT. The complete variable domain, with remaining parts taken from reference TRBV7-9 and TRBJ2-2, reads DTGVSQNPRHKITKRGQNVTFRCDPISEHNRLYWYRQTLGQGPEFLTYFQNEAQLEKSRLLSDRFSAERPKGSFSTLEIQRTEQGDSAMYLCASSLQGTGELFFGEGSRLTVL.